This is a list of T cell receptor beta chains from one sample in a study of CD8+ T cells in alopecia areata. The data were produced by immunoSEQ multiplex PCR, yet TCRdb's version contains in-frame clones alone and is incomplete. The table records 90,000 to 150,000 clones, around 56% of them present only once. Sequencing was performed on CD4+ T cells sorted from blood, taken at week 4, from a patient treated with tofacitinib. These TCRs come from a human donor with alopecia areata. Each CDR3 is given with its conserved first and last residue. The D gene is left open where the match is weak.

v_call: TRBV6-1
j_call: TRBJ2-3
d_call: TRBD2
cdr3_aa: CASSGYGGADTQYF

v_call: TRBV7-6
j_call: TRBJ2-5
d_call: TRBD2
cdr3_aa: CATTNGRLAGAETQYF

v_call: TRBV10-3
j_call: TRBJ2-6
d_call: NA
cdr3_aa: CAISEGKGRSSGANVLTF

v_call: TRBV20-1
j_call: TRBJ2-5
d_call: NA
cdr3_aa: CSVAVQETQYF

v_call: TRBV15
j_call: TRBJ1-5
d_call: NA
cdr3_aa: CATSRDRVDQHF

v_call: TRBV7-3
j_call: TRBJ2-1
d_call: NA
cdr3_aa: CASSRGVTNEQFF

v_call: TRBV29-1
j_call: TRBJ1-1
d_call: NA
cdr3_aa: CSVVWRHLNTEAFF

v_call: TRBV7-2
j_call: TRBJ1-1
d_call: TRBD1
cdr3_aa: CASSFPGTGGTEAFF

v_call: TRBV29-1
j_call: TRBJ1-2
d_call: TRBD1
cdr3_aa: CSVASVGQGYGYTF

v_call: TRBV30
j_call: TRBJ2-6
d_call: NA
cdr3_aa: CAWTTHNPGANVLTF

v_call: TRBV6-5
j_call: TRBJ2-2
d_call: TRBD1
cdr3_aa: CASSYYLTGVYGELFF

v_call: TRBV30
j_call: TRBJ2-1
d_call: TRBD1
cdr3_aa: CACWTGGNEQFF

v_call: TRBV18
j_call: TRBJ1-5
d_call: NA
cdr3_aa: CASSPPNQPQHF

v_call: TRBV29-1
j_call: TRBJ2-7
d_call: NA
cdr3_aa: CSVVPSSYEQYF

v_call: TRBV11-2
j_call: TRBJ2-7
d_call: NA
cdr3_aa: CASSGGNWYEQYF

v_call: TRBV29-1
j_call: TRBJ1-2
d_call: NA
cdr3_aa: CSVEGGFPYGYTF

v_call: TRBV6-5
j_call: TRBJ1-4
d_call: NA
cdr3_aa: CASSPTRGPLFF

v_call: TRBV29-1
j_call: TRBJ2-4
d_call: NA
cdr3_aa: CSVGQNIQYF

v_call: TRBV6-1
j_call: TRBJ1-1
d_call: NA
cdr3_aa: CASSYGSLNTEAFF

v_call: TRBV5-1
j_call: TRBJ1-6
d_call: NA
cdr3_aa: CASSLEGSSYNSPLHF

v_call: TRBV18
j_call: TRBJ2-7
d_call: NA
cdr3_aa: CASSPMTPGEQYF

v_call: TRBV6-6
j_call: TRBJ1-6
d_call: NA
cdr3_aa: CASNDVGNSPLHF

v_call: TRBV11-2
j_call: TRBJ2-1
d_call: NA
cdr3_aa: CASSFPPSEEFF